This TCR beta chain is drawn from a study of cytomegalovirus exposure and HLA in healthy donors. Findings and caveats of the study: Many donors carried some public TCRs, although rarity characterized most TCR sequences. In the 95 to 150 validation repertoires, a later analysis found that first-cohort TCR clusters tended to co-occur. It was reportedly the case that the classifier diagnosed cytomegalovirus status with high specificity and sensitivity.

Sequenced by immunoSEQ multiplex PCR; TCRdb stores in-frame clones only, minus some. The table has 200,000 to 250,000 clones, approximately 84% seen once. As regards this clone: Its antigen is not known.

Sample: PBMCs. The origin of this receptor is a man younger than 35 in good health and CMV-seropositive.

DNA of the CDR3: TGCAGCGTTCGGGTCTCGGAGGGAGGCTACACCTTC. Protein product: CSVRVSEGGYTF. V usage is TRBV29-1 and J usage is TRBJ1-2; D gene unclear. The V end was cut by 5 bases, the J end by 8 bases, with 15 bases between. CDR1 is SQVTM, CDR2 ANQGSEA, per germline. The CDR3 loop spans 12 amino acids.